The T cell receptor (beta chain) described here comes from a study of T cells in Graves' hyperthyroidism and ophthalmopathy. The study, taken as a whole, reports: A 13 V-J signature model discriminated ophthalmopathy versus stable hyperthyroidism. Blood samples included most of the expanded thyroid clonotypes exceeding 0.001. Model output signaled ophthalmopathy a median roughly 6.1 months ahead of onset.

The CDR3 covers 12 residues. V dropped 6 bases and J dropped 6 bases, with 9 bases sitting between them. Per the germline V gene, CDR1 is MNHEY and CDR2 is SMNVEV (reference sequence). This clonotype was detected ten times or more. What it binds is unknown. RNA transcripts provided the source from which TCR beta CDR3 regions were amplified. The primer set for the first-round RT-PCR of the TCR CDR3 was HTBI. TCRdb ran MiXCR on the multiplex PCR reads and lists one entry per CDR3 protein. The sample has 350,000 or so distinct CDR3 sequences, approximately 18% seen once. Blood from later-ophthalmopathy patients was taken at first hyperthyroidism diagnosis.

This clonotype was obtained from a woman aged 25 to 45 with Graves' hyperthyroidism that later progressed to Graves' ophthalmopathy. The gene calls are TRBV27 and TRBJ2-1; weak D call: TRBD2 (5 bases). The sample consisted of blood. The CDR3 region has the DNA TGTGCCAGCAGGGCGCGGGCCAATGAGCAGTTCTTC. It is translated as CASRARANEQFF.